This T cell receptor beta chain was sequenced in a study of T cell repertoires in aging, cancer and after chemotherapy. Looking at the study overall: Donor ages fell into six groups from 30 or younger up to 70 or older.

TCR beta rearrangements were amplified from peripheral blood genomic DNA. A mixed TRB-A/B primer pool amplified rearranged TRB by multiplex touch-down PCR. TCRdb re-called the multiplex PCR reads with MiXCR, one entry per CDR3 protein. The profile shows about 9,200 distinct CDR3 sequences, approximately 30% of them singletons. Per the germline V gene, CDR1 is MRHNA and CDR2 is SNTAGT. V was shortened by 4 bases and J by 6 bases, with 15 bases between the two germline ends. CDR3 length: 14 amino acids. The sequence was obtained from a human donor in good health. This sequence joins TRBV6-4 and TRBJ1-2; D is perhaps TRBD1 (5 bases). The specimen was blood. In DNA, the CDR3 is TGTGCCAGCAGTGGTTCGGGGGAGGGCGATGGCTACACCTTC. This translates into CASSGSGEGDGYTF.